This T cell receptor (beta chain) was observed in a study of blood T cell repertoires in COVID-19 (TCRdb year 2020). Context from the whole study: Samples from collaborators originated in the United States, Italy and Spain and spanned both the acute and convalescent phases of COVID-19. The material from the prospective study consisted of cDNA or gDNA derived from T cells, B-cell-depleted T cells, or PBMCs. Sample metadata almost always included a de-identified subject ID, COVID-19 status, age in years and sex. HLA class I and class II types, where available, came from metadata supplied by the sample provider rather than from assay-based typing. Samples came from the ongoing ImmuneRACE study (first 160 participants) plus 1,254 subjects from 6 global collaborators. The dataset comprised deeply sampled blood TCRbeta repertoires from subjects exposed to, actively infected with, or recovered from COVID-19. A freely available public database, intended as a resource for researchers studying the immune response to SARS-CoV-2, is where the repertoires were released.

A second Seattle source provided samples from volunteer blood donors who had recovered from COVID-19. Whole blood was collected in K2EDTA tubes by collaborating institutions according to the institutions' own protocols. For TCRbeta analysis, collaborators shipped samples in one of three forms: frozen whole blood, isolated PBMCs, or DNA extracted from either of those sample types. Including cysteine and phenylalanine, the CDR3 has 16 amino acids. Only the CDR3 region is kept as DNA, spanning 48 bases read in frame from base 1. CDR1 KGHSH and CDR2 LQKENI were looked up in the germline V gene. V is cut back by 2 bases and J by 1 base, with 6 bases in the junction unmatched. Results the study describes overall, beyond this receptor: How much clinical and demographic metadata was included differed by source and by participant, and the metadata was provided uncurated.

The immunoSEQ Assay, a bias-controlled multiplex PCR, was used to amplify TCRbeta CDR3 regions from genomic DNA. In the authors' own workflow: Nucleated cell counts per sample were estimated from amplification of reference gene primers within the assay. To quantify the absolute abundance of each unique TCRbeta CDR3 rearrangement, sequence reads were collapsed and filtered. For each sample, productive Simpson clonality was calculated as the square root of Simpson's diversity index over productive rearrangements. Entries here come from immuneACCESS through TCRdb and include only in-frame sequences with V and J called. Some clones fail to appear in such tables; in the studies checked, an unresolved V gene covers under half of the shortfall, and the cause of the remainder is unknown. The DNA gave D and trimming, while V, J and clone size come from that table. This sample lists around 260,000 clones; 83% were detected once. The ten largest clones add up to 8.5% to 9.5% of the sample.

This clone appeared once. The clone's antigen remains unknown. No qualities accompany the bases; no much larger clone lies one base away. Sequencing was performed on peripheral blood. In this chain, TRBV18 is recombined with TRBJ2-3, and 7 bases in between align with TRBD1. The origin of this receptor is a woman between 50 and 59 years old who had recovered from COVID-19. The CDR3 protein: CASSPNQGVGTDTQYF. The DNA sequence is given as TGTGCCAGCTCACCAAATCAGGGGGTGGGCACAGATACGCAGTATTTT.